This T cell receptor beta chain derives from a study of molecular identifiers for immune sequencing clone quantification. Study background: For replicates, RNA isolated from 20,000 or 100,000 naive CD8 cells was divided into five portions, of which four were sequenced.

Researchers sorted naive CD8 T cells as cells that were CD8+CD4-CCR7+CD45RA+. Making the bulk TCR libraries relied on previously described methods and listed TCR primers. TCRdb reprocessed the PCR reads with MiXCR, giving one entry per CDR3 protein. The sample includes around 100,000 distinct CDR3 sequences, around a third of them seen just once. The sequence was obtained from a human donor in good health. Some libraries in this study had Jurkat cell RNA spiked in. The sequenced sample was naive CD8+ T cells from blood, with Jurkat cell RNA spiked in. Indicated subset: FACS-sorted CD8+CD4-CCR7+CD45RA+ naive T cells.

The DNA for the CDR3 is TGTGCCAGCAGTTACACCGGGGATCATCAGCCCCAGCATTTT. Protein: CASSYTGDHQPQHF. The V gene is TRBV6-2 or TRBV6-3, the J gene TRBJ1-5; D ambiguous. The CDR3 runs 14 residues. V dropped 2 bases and J dropped 5 bases, with 10 bases sitting between them. Germline V gene data show CDR1 as MNHEY and CDR2 as SVGEGT.